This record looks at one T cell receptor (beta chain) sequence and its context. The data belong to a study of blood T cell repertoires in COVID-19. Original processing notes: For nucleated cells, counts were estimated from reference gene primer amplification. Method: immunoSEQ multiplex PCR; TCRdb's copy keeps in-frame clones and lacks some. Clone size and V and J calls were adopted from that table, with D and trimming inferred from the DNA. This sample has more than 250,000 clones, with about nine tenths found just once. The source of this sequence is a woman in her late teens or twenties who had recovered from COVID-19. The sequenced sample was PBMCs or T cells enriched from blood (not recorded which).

The CDR3 coding sequence is TGTGCCACCAGCAGGGCCGGGAGTGGAGGAAAAGCTTTCTTT. It yields the protein CATSRAGSGGKAFF. The chain carries TRBV15 and TRBJ1-1; D uncertain. Trimming shortened V by 3 bases and J by 9 bases, and 17 bases separated the two germline ends. Germline V gives CDR1 LNHNV, CDR2 YYDKDF (reference sequence). The CDR3 spans 14 residues.